Here is one TCR beta chain with its context. Antigen: not known. The PCR used 60 Vbeta and 13 Jbeta primers. TCRdb keeps only in-frame clones here, not all; method: immunoSEQ multiplex PCR. There are roughly 140,000 clones in the sample; approximately 77% occur only once, and under 5.5% lies in the top ten. Healthy people donating bone marrow made up the donors. This sample was taken from a study of cytomegalovirus exposure and HLA in healthy donors. Study-level background: Earlier results showed approximately 110 million unique TCR beta sequences derived from around 170 million T cells. Study-wide points: What TCR beta sequences reportedly achieved was accurate prediction of HLA-A and HLA-B alleles in most subjects. Per a prior analysis, the majority of TCR beta V segments were productive roughly 87% or roughly 30% of the time.

The V and J ends lost 4 bases and 1 base, in that order; junction bases with no gene match: 7. Germline CDR1 reads SGDLS; CDR2 reads YYNGEE. The CDR3 is 18 amino acids. Sequenced material: PBMCs. The chain combines TRBV9 with TRBJ2-6, with TRBD2 matching over 11 bases. This clonotype was obtained from a woman aged 50 to 60 in good health and CMV-seronegative. The CDR3 DNA is TGTGCCAGCAGCCTCTTTCTAGCGGGGGGATCTGGGGCCAACGTCCTGACTTTC. Translation gives CASSLFLAGGSGANVLTF.